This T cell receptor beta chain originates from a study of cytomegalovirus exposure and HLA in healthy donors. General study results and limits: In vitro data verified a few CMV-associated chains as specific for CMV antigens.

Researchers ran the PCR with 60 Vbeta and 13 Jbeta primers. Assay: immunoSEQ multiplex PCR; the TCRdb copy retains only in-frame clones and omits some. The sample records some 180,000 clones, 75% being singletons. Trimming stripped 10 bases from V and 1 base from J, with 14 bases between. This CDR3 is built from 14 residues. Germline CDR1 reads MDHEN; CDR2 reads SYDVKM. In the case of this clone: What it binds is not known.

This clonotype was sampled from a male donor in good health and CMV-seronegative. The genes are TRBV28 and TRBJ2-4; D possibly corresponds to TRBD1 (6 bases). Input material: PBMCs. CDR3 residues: CATAVQGAKNIQYF. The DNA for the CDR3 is TGTGCCACCGCTGTCCAGGGGGCCAAAAACATTCAGTACTTC.